This entry is about one TCR beta chain. The antigen is not known. The conserved phenylalanine or tryptophan normally closing the CDR3 is absent here, so this likely arose from a read error. The sample is drawn from a study of tumor and adjacent non-tumor tissue in lung cancer. Looking at the study overall: Patients comprised 12 adenocarcinoma, a couple of squamous cell carcinoma and 1 small cell lung cancer.

No cell sorting was done before RNA was extracted from the tissue. More than 3 cm separated this lung sample from the edge of the tumor. Chemotherapy-naive patients with new lung cancer underwent thoracic surgery in China, August–late 2014. Overall study results and limits: Significantly higher TCR diversity was found in tumor than normal lung.

The library came from three nested PCR rounds adapted from ARM-PCR protocols. One entry per CDR3 protein results from TCRdb running MiXCR on the multiplex PCR reads. The sample yields 47,000 or so distinct CDR3 sequences, less than 70% seen once. The TCR comes from a woman aged 65 to 85 with non-small cell lung cancer. Source material: distant non-tumor lung tissue.

The CDR3 DNA is TGTGCCAGCAGCTCGGGACAGGGCAATGAGCAGTTCCTC. Amino acid sequence: CASSSGQGNEQFL. This chain connects TRBV6-2 or TRBV6-3 to TRBJ2-1; 9 bases fit TRBD1. After removal of 6 bases from V and 6 bases from J, the junction contained 3 bases not matched to a gene. Germline V gene sequence: CDR1 MNHEY, CDR2 SVGEGT. The CDR3 covers 13 residues.